The 5 T cell receptor beta chains given below trace back to one sample, sequenced in a study of T cells after yellow fever vaccination. TCRdb ran MiXCR on the 5' RACE reads and lists one entry per CDR3 protein. The sample has roughly 170,000 distinct CDR3 sequences; 7% to 10% are singletons. The source was CD8+ T cells sorted from PBMCs, collected 45 days after the yellow fever booster vaccination. The receptors shown here come from a young man who received the YFV17D yellow fever vaccine.

This clonotype was counted only a few times. The chain uses TRBV6-2 or TRBV6-3 and TRBJ2-5; 9 bases fit TRBD1. Trimming removed 8 bases from V and 3 bases from J; junction bases left unmatched: 7. The CDR3 contains 14 residues. Germline V gives CDR1 MNHEY, CDR2 SVGEGT. Here the CDR3 DNA reads TGTGCCAGCTCCGGGACAGGGAGTGAAGAGACCCAGTACTTC. Translating it yields CASSGTGSEETQYF.

The gene calls are TRBV20-1 and TRBJ2-5; D unclear. The V end was cut by 6 bases, the J end by 1 base, with 9 bases between. This CDR3 region has 12 residues. The germline gives CDR1 DFQATT, CDR2 SNEGSKA (reference sequence). The CDR3 reads CSAADLQETQYF. DNA for the CDR3: TGCAGTGCAGCTGACCTCCAAGAGACCCAGTACTTC.

The gene calls are TRBV5-1 and TRBJ2-7; 7 bases fit TRBD1. Per the germline V gene, CDR1 is SGHRS and CDR2 is YFSETQ. The junction had 9 bases not matched to a gene; V was cut back by 4 bases and J by 2 bases. This CDR3 spans 15 amino acids. CDR3 residues: CASSQRQGSTYEQYF. The DNA for the CDR3 is TGCGCCAGCAGCCAAAGACAGGGTTCCACCTACGAGCAGTACTTC.

This clonotype appeared a few times. The CDR3 protein is CASSIGTEAFF. CDR3 DNA sequence: TGTGCCAGCAGTATAGGGACAGAAGCTTTCTTT. V is TRBV12-3 or TRBV12-4 and J is TRBJ1-1, with TRBD1 as a possible D gene (6 bases). There are 11 residues in the CDR3. Trimming took 5 bases from V and 8 from J, leaving 9 bases between them.

The V and J genes are TRBV6-5 and TRBJ1-2; 9 bases line up with TRBD1. From germline, CDR1 is MNHEY and CDR2 SVGAGI. V was clipped by 5 bases and J by 2 bases; unmatched bases: 6. This CDR3 is built from 15 residues. CDR3: CASSAQGALNYGYTF. The CDR3 DNA follows: TGTGCCAGCAGTGCACAGGGGGCACTCAACTATGGCTACACCTTC.